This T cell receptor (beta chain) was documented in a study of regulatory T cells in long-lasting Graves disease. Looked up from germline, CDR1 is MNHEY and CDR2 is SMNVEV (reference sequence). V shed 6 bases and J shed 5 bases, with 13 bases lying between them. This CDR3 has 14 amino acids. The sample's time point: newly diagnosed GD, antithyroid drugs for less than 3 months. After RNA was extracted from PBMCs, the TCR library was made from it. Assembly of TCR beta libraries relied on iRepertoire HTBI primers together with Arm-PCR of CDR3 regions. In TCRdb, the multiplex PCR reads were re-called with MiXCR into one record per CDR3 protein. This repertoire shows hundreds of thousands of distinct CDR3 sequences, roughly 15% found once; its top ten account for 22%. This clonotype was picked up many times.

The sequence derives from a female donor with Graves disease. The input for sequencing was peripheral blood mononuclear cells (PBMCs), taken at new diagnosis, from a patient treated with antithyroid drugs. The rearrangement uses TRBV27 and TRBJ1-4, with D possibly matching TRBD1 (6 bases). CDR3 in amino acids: CASRGGAKNEKLFF. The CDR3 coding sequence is TGTGCCAGCAGAGGGGGGGCAAAGAATGAAAAACTGTTTTTT.